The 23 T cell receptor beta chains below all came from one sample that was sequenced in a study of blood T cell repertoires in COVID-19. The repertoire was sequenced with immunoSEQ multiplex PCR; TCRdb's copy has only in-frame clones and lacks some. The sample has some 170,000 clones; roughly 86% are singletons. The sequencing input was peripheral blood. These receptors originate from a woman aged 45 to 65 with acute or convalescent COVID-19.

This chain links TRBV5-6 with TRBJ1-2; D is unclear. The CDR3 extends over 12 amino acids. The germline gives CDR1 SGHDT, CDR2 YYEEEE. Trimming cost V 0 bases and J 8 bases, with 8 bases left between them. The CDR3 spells CASSLGLEGYTF. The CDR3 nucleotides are TGTGCCAGCAGCTTGGGGCTTGAAGGCTACACCTTC.

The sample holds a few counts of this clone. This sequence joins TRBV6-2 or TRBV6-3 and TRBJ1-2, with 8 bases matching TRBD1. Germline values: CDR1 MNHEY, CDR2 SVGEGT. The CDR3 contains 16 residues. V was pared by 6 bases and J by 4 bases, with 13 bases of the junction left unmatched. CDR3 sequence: CASSPRTGLSGYGYTF. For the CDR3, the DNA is TGTGCCAGCAGCCCCAGGACAGGGCTTTCTGGCTATGGCTACACCTTC.

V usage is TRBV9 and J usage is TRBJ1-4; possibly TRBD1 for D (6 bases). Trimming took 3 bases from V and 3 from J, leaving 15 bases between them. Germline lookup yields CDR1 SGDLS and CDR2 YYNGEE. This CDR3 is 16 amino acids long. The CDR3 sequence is CASSALPTGPNEKLFF. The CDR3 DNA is TGTGCCAGCAGCGCTCTACCGACAGGCCCTAATGAAAAACTGTTTTTT.

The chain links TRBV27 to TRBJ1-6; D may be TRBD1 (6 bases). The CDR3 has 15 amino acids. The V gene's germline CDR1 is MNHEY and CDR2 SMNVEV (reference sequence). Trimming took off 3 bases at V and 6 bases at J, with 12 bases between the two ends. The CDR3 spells CASSFGGQTNSPLHF. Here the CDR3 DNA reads TGTGCCAGCAGTTTTGGGGGCCAAACTAATTCACCCCTCCACTTT.

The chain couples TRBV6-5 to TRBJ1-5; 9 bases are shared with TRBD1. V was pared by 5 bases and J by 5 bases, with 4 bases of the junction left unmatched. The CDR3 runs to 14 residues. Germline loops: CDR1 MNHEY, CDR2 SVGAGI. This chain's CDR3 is CASSRGQGDQPQHF. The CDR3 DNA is TGTGCCAGCAGTAGGGGACAGGGCGATCAGCCCCAGCATTTT.

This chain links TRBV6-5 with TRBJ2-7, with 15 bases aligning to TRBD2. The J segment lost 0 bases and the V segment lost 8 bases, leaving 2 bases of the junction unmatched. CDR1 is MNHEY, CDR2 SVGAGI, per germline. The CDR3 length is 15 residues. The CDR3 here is CASGLAGGSSYEQYF. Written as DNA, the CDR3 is TGTGCCAGCGGACTAGCGGGAGGGTCCTCCTACGAGCAGTACTTC.

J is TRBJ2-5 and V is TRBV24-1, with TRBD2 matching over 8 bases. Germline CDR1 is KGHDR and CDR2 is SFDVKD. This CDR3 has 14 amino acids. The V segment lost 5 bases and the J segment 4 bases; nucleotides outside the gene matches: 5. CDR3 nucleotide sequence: TGTGCCACCAGTGCGGGCGGGAGGACAGAGACCCAGTACTTC. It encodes CATSAGGRTETQYF.

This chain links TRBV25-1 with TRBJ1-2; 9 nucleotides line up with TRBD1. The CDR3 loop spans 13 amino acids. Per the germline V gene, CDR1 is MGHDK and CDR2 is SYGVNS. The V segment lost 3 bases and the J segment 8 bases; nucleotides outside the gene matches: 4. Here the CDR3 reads CASSDPGTGGYTF. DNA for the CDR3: TGTGCCAGCAGTGATCCAGGGACAGGGGGCTACACCTTC.

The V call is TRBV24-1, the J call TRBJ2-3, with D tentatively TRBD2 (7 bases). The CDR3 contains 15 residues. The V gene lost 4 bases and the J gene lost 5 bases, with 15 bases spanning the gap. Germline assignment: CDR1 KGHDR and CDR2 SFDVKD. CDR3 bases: TGTGCCACCAGTGAGGGGGGGGCCTCTGAAGATACGCAGTATTTT. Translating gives CATSEGGASEDTQYF.

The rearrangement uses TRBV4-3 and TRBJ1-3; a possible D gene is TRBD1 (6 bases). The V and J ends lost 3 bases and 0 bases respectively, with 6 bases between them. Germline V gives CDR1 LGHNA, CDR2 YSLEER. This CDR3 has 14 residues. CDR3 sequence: CASSQGHSGNTIYF. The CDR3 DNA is TGCGCCAGCAGCCAGGGACACTCTGGAAACACCATATATTTT.

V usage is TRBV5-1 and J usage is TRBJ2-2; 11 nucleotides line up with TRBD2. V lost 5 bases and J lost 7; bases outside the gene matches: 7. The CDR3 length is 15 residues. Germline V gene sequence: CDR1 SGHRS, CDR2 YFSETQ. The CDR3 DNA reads TGCGCCAGCAGGTCGACTAGCGGGGATGGCGGGGAGCTGTTTTTT. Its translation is CASRSTSGDGGELFF.

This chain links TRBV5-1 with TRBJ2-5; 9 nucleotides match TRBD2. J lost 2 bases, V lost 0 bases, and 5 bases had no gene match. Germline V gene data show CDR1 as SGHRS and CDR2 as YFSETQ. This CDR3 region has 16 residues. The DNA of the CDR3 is TGCGCCAGCAGCTTGGCCGGGCTAGCGGGGCAAGAGACCCAGTACTTC. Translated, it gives CASSLAGLAGQETQYF. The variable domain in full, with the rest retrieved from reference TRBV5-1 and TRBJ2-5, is KAGVTQTPRYLIKTRGQQVTLSCSPISGHRSVSWYQQTPGQGLQFLFEYFSETQRNKGNFPGRFSGRQFSNSRSEMNVSTLELGDSALYLCASSLAGLAGQETQYFGPGTRLLVL.

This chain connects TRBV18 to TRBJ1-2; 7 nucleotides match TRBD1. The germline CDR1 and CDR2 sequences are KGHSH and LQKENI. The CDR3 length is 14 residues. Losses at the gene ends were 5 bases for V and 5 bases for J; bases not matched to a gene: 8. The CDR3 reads CASSTGDRVYGYTF. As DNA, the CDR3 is TGTGCCAGCTCAACCGGAGACAGGGTTTATGGCTACACCTTC.

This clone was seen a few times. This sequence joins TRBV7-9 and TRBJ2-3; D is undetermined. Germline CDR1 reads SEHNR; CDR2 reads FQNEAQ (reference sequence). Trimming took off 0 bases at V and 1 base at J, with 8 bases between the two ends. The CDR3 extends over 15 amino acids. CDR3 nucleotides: TGTGCCAGCAGCTTAGCCCGAACTGGCACAGATACGCAGTATTTT. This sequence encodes CASSLARTGTDTQYF.

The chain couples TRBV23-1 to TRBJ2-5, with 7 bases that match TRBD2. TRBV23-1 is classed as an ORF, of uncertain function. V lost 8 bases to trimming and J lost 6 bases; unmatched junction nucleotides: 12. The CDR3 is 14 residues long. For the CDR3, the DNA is TGCGCCAGCGGGAGGGACGGGGGGTGGAAGACCCAGTACTTC. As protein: CASGRDGGWKTQYF.

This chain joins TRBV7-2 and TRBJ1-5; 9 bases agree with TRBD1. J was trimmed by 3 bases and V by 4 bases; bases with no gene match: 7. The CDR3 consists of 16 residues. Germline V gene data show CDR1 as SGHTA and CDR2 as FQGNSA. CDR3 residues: CASSYPGQGSNQPQHF. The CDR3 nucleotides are TGTGCCAGCAGCTATCCGGGACAGGGTTCCAATCAGCCCCAGCATTTT. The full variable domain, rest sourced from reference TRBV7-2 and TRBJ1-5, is GAGVSQSPSNKVTEKGKDVELRCDPISGHTALYWYRQSLGQGLEFLIYFQGNSAPDKSGLPSDRFSAERTGGSVSTLTIQRTQQEDSAVYLCASSYPGQGSNQPQHFGDGTRLSIL.

This CDR3 is CASSGTGGNNQPQHF. CDR3 coding DNA: TGTGCCAGCAGTGGGACAGGGGGGAACAATCAGCCCCAGCATTTT. V and J are TRBV6-6 and TRBJ1-5; 11 positions agree with TRBD1. In germline, CDR1 is MNHNY, CDR2 SVGAGI (reference sequence). J was trimmed by 3 bases and V by 5 bases; bases with no gene match: 3. The CDR3 is 15 amino acids.

DNA of the CDR3: TGTGCCAGCATGGGGACAGGGGGGTTCTACGAGCAGTACTTC. It translates to CASMGTGGFYEQYF. V gene TRBV6-5 combines with J gene TRBJ2-7, with 11 nucleotides matching TRBD1. The CDR3 is 14 amino acids. With 7 bases clipped from V and 3 bases from J, the junction kept 5 bases outside the gene matches. Per germline, CDR1 MNHEY and CDR2 SVGAGI.

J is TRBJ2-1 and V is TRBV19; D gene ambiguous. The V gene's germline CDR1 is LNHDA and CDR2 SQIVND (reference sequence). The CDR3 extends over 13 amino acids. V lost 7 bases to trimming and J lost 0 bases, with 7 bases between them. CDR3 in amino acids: CASTLSSYNEQFF. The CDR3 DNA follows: TGTGCCAGTACCCTAAGCTCCTACAATGAGCAGTTCTTC.

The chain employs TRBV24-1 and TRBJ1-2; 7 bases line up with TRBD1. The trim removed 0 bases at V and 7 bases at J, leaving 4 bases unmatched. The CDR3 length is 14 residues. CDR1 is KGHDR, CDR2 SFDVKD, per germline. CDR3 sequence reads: CATSDLRPGGGYTF. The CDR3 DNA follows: TGTGCCACCAGTGATTTGCGCCCAGGGGGTGGCTACACCTTC.

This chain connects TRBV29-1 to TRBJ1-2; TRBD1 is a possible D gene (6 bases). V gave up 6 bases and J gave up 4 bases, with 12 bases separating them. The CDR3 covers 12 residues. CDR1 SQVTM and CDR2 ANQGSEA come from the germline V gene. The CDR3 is CSVSTGGYGYTF. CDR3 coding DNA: TGCAGCGTCTCGACAGGCGGCTATGGCTACACCTTC. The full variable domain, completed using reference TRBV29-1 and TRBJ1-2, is SAVISQKPSRDICQRGTSLTIQCQVDSQVTMMFWYRQQPGQSLTLIATANQGSEATYESGFVIDKFPISRPNLTFSTLTVSNMSPEDSSIYLCSVSTGGYGYTFGSGTRLTVV.

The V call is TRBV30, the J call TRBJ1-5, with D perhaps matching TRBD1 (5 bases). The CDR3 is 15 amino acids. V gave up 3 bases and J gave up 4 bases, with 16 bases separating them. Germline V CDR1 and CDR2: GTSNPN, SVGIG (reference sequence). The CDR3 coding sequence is TGTGCCTGGAGCTCGGAGGGGTGGGGAAATCAGCCCCAGCATTTT. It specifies CAWSSEGWGNQPQHF.

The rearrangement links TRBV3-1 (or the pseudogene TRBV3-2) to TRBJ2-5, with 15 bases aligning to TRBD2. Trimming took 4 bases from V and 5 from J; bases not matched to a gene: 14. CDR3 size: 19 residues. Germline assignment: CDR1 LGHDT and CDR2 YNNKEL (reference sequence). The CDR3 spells CASSRLGLAGGSPRETQYF. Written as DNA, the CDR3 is TGTGCCAGCAGCCGACTGGGACTAGCGGGAGGTTCTCCTCGGGAGACCCAGTACTTC.